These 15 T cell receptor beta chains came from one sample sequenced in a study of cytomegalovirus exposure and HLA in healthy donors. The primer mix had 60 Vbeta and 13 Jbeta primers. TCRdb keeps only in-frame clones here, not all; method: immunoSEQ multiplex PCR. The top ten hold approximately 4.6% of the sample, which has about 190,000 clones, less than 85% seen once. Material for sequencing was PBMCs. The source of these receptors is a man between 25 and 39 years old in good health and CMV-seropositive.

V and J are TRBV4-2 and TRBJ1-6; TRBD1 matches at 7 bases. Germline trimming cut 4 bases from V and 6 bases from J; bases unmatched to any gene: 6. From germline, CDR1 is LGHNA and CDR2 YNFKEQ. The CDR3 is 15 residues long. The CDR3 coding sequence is TGTGCCAGCAGCCCAGTCGGGACAGCTAATTCACCCCTCCACTTT. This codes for CASSPVGTANSPLHF.

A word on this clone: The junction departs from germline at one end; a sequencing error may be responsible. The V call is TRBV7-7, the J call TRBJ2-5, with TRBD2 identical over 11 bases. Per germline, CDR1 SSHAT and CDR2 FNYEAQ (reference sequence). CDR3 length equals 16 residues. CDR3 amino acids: CASSLLAGGRGETQYF. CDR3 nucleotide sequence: TGTGCTAGCAGCTTATTAGCGGGGGGGCGCGGAGAGACCCAGTACTTC.

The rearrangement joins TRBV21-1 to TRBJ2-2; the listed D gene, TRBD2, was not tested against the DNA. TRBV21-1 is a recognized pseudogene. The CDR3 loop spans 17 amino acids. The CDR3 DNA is TGTGCCAGCAGTCCGGGGTGGATCCCGGGGGGCACCGGGGAGCTGTTTTTT. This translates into CASSPGWIPGGTGELFF.

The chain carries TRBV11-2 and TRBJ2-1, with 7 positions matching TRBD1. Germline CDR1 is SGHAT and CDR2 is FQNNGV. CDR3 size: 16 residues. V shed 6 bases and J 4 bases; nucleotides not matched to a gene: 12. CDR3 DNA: TGTGCCAGCAGTTCACGACCGGGACAGTCGTACAATGAGCAGTTCTTC. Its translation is CASSSRPGQSYNEQFF. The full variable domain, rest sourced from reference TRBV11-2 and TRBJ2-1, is EAGVAQSPRYKIIEKRQSVAFWCNPISGHATLYWYQQILGQGPKLLIQFQNNGVVDDSQLPKDRFSAERLKGVDSTLKIQPAKLEDSAVYLCASSSRPGQSYNEQFFGPGTRLTVL.

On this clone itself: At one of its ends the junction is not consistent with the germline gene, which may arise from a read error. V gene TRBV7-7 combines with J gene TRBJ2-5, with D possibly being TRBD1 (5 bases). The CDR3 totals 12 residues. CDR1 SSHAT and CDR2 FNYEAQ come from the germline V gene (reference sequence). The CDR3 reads CASSIDRGTQYF. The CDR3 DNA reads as TGTGCTAGCAGCATCGACAGAGGGACCCAGTACTTC.

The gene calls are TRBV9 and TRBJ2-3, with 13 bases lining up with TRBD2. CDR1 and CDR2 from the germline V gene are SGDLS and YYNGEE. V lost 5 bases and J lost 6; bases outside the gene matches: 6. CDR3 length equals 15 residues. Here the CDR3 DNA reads TGTGCCAGCAGTGCCGGGACTAGCGGGGCTGATACGCAGTATTTT. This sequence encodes CASSAGTSGADTQYF.

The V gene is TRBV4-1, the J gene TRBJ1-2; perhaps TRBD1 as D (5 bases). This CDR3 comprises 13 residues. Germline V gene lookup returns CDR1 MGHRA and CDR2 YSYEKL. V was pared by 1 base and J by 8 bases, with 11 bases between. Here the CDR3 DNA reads TGCGCCAGCAGCCAAGCTAAGGGGTCAGGCTACACCTTC. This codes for CASSQAKGSGYTF.

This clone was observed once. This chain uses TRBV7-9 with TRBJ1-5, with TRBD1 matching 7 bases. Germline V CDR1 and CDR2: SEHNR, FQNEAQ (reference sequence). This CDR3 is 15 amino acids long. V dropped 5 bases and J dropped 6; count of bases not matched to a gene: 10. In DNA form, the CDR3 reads TGTGCCAGCAGCGAATCGGACAGGTCTACTCAGCCCCAGCATTTT. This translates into CASSESDRSTQPQHF.

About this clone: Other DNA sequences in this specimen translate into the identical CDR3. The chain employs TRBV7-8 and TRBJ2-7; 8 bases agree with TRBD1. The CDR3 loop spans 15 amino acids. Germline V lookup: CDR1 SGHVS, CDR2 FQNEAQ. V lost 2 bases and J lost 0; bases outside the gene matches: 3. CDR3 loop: CASSLRGTGSYEQYF. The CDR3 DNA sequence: TGTGCCAGCAGCTTACGGGGGACAGGCTCCTACGAGCAGTACTTC.

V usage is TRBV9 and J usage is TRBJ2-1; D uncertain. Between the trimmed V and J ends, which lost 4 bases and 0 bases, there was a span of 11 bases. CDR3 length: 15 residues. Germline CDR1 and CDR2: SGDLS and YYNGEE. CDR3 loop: CASSPGHGSYNEQFF. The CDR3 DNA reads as TGTGCCAGCAGCCCTGGTCACGGCTCCTACAATGAGCAGTTCTTC.

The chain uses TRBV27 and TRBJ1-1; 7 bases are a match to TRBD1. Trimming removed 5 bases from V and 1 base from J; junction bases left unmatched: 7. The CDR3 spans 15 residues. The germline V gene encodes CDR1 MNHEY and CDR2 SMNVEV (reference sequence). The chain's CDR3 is CASSTPGQPNTEAFF. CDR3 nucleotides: TGTGCCAGCAGTACCCCGGGACAGCCGAACACTGAAGCTTTCTTT.

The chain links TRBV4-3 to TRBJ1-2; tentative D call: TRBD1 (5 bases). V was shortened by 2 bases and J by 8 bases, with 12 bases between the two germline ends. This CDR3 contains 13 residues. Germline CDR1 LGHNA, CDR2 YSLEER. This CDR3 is CASSQNGQGGYTF. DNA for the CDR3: TGCGCCAGCAGCCAAAACGGACAAGGCGGCTACACCTTC.

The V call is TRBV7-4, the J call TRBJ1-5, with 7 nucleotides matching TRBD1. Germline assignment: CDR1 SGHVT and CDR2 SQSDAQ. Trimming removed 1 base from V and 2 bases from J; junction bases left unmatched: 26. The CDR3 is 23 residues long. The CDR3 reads CASSLVSRTGNGPLRRGNQPQHF. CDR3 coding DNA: TGTGCCAGCAGCTTAGTGAGTAGGACAGGTAACGGTCCCCTCCGTAGGGGCAATCAGCCCCAGCATTTT.

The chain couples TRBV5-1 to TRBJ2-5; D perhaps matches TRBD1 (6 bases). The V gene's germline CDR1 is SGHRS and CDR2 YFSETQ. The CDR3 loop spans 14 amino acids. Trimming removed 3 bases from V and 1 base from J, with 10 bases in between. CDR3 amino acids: CASSWTARQETQYF. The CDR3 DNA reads TGCGCCAGCAGCTGGACAGCCCGCCAAGAGACCCAGTACTTC.

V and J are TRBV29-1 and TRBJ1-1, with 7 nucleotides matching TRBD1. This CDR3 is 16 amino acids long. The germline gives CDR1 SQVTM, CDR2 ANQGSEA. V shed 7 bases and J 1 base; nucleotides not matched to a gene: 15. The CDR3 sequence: CSADRDVGAANTEAFF. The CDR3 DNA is TGCAGCGCCGACAGGGACGTCGGTGCTGCGAACACTGAAGCTTTCTTT.